Detailed here is one TCR beta chain. The data are from a study of blood T cell repertoires in COVID-19. The CDR3 has 13 amino acids. The germline CDR1 and CDR2 sequences are LGHDT and YNNKEL (reference sequence). V lost 4 bases, J lost 2 bases, and 8 bases lay in between. Per the original methods: Amplification with reference gene primers provided the estimates of nucleated cell counts. Only in-frame clones appear in the TCRdb table, and some are missing; sequencing was by immunoSEQ multiplex PCR. V and J calls and clone size are as listed in that table; D and trimming were resolved from the DNA. There are under 200,000 clones in the sample; 65% to 85% occur only once, and roughly 13% lies in the top ten. Participants reported their clinical history, and cohort assignment relied on those reports.

Sequenced: PBMCs or T cells enriched from blood (not recorded which). The chain couples TRBV3-1 (or the pseudogene TRBV3-2) to TRBJ1-1; D might be TRBD1 (5 bases). The origin of this receptor is a woman aged 60-75 years who had recovered from COVID-19. The CDR3 coding sequence is TGTGCCAGCAGCCGAGACAGAAACACTGAAGCTTTCTTT. Its translation: CASSRDRNTEAFF.